The subject of this entry is one T cell receptor beta chain. What it binds is not known. Alongside a J-beta primer mix, a sample-barcoded 5' primer served in a second PCR lasting about 7 to 11 cycles. A single record per CDR3 protein comes from TCRdb applying MiXCR to the 5' RACE reads. Altogether about 1.6 million distinct CDR3 sequences are present, about 35% being singletons, with the ten largest covering approximately 10%. This specimen belongs to a study of blood T cells in healthy people across ages. V shed 5 bases, J shed 6 bases, and the junction held 11 bases outside the gene matches. CDR1 MNHEY and CDR2 SVGEGT come from the germline V gene. This CDR3 contains 16 residues. Regarding the study as a whole: Naive and antigen-experienced cells were not separated, limiting conclusive comparison.

Donors gave around 10 milliliters of peripheral blood apiece. Isolation per sample recovered at least 6 million PBMCs. The chain is built from TRBV6-2 or TRBV6-3 and TRBJ2-7, with TRBD2 identical over 12 bases. Material: blood. This TCR derives from a woman aged 25 to 39 in good health. The chain's CDR3 is CASSTQLAGGNGEQYF. The CDR3 region has the DNA TGTGCCAGCAGTACCCAACTAGCGGGAGGAAATGGCGAGCAGTACTTC.